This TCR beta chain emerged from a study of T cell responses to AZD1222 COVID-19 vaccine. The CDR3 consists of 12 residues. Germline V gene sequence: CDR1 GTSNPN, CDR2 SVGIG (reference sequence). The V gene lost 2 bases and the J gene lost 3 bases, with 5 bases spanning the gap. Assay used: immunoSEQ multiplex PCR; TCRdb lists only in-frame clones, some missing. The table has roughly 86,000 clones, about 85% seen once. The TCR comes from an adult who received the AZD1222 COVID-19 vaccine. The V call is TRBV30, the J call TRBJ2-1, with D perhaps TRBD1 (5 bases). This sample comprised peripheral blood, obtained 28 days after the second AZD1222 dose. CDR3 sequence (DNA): TGTGCCTGGAGTAGGGGCTACAATGAGCAGTTCTTC. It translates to CAWSRGYNEQFF.